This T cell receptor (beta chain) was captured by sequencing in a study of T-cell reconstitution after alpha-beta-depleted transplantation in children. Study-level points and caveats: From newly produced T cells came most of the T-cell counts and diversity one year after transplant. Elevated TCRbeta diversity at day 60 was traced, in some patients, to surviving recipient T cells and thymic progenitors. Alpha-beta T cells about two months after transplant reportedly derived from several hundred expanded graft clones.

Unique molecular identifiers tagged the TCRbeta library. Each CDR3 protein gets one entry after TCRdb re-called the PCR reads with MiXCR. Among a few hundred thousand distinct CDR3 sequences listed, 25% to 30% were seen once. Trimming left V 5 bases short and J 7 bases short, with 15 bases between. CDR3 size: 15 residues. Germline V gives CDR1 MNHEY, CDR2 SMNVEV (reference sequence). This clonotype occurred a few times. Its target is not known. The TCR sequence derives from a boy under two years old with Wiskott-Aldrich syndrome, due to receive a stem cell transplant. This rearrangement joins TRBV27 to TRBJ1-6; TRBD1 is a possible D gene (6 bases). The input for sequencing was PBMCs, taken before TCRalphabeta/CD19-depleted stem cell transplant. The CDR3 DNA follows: TGTGCCAGCAGTCGTTGGGGGGCGCGGAATTCACCCCTCCACTTT. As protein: CASSRWGARNSPLHF.